This T cell receptor beta chain was documented in a study of cytomegalovirus exposure and HLA in healthy donors (dated by TCRdb to the late 2010s). Regarding the research as a whole: An earlier analysis of 587 of the donors reported approximately 300 Gb of sequence data and 117 million unique TCR beta sequences obtained from roughly 170 million T cells. In the later analysis, no new phenotypic data were used to find candidate immune exposures; instead, reliance was placed on TCR beta sequences and their occurrence across donors. A later genetic analysis took genome-wide SNP genotypes for about 55% of the roughly 700 donors and used that subset as a discovery cohort. To decide whether each TCR beta V gene segment behaved as functional or pseudogenic, an earlier analysis of over 500 of the donors relied on high-throughput TCR beta sequencing. Along with the approximately 650-subject first cohort, a separate validation cohort of approximately 110 different subjects was used. The study was designed to test whether signatures of past pathogen exposure could be identified by cataloging public T cell receptors. The study combined high-throughput TCR immunosequencing, statistical association of individual TCRs with disease status, and machine learning to predict cytomegalovirus infection status. An early release covering roughly 580 HLA-typed donors comprised about 300 gigabases of sequencing data and 85 million to 100 million unique TCR sequences. A later analysis re-examined previously published TCR beta repertoires from several hundred donors and added high-resolution HLA genotyping to investigate patterns of TCR occurrence. All discovery cohort repertoires had been generated using a single sequencing platform. A few DR-DQ haplotypes were treated as single units for association and clustering because of strong linkage in the cohort. Donor age, sex, ethnicity and CMV serostatus were collected together with the repertoire data. Typing coverage varied by locus: roughly 620-640 donors for A, B, C, DRB1 and DQB1; 500 to 550 for DQA1; nearly 610 for DPA1; 450 to 480 for DPB1. Of the 350 to 450 genotyped donors, approximately 80% fell in the genetic ancestry cluster associated with self-reported Caucasian donors. Across approximately 400 genotyped donors of the cohort, an average of about 240,000 unique TCR beta nucleotide sequences per donor were sequenced, and 15% to 20% of those sequences were non-productive. Both class I and class II loci were covered by HLA typing, at four-digit resolution. Using immunosequencing, the study profiled T cell repertoires from 666 subjects and related those repertoires to cytomegalovirus serostatus.

Points the paper makes about the study in general: Only TCR beta chains were sequenced in this cohort, and the absence of alpha or paired-chain data limited detectable features. A further reported finding was that TCR beta sequences accurately predicted the HLA-A and HLA-B alleles for most subjects in the first cohort. The earlier analysis of some 560 of the donors excluded about 16 rarely observed V segments, including chromosome 9 orphons, because counts were too low. A later analysis found that HLA-associated TCR beta chains were more clonally expanded and had lower generation probabilities than equally common non-associated chains. A cluster of highly shared sequence variants was judged likely to represent a technical artifact of the sequencing pipeline. The only immune exposure information available for the cohort was CMV serostatus. In a later genetic analysis, a missense DCLRE1C variant was associated with V-gene and J-gene trimming of TCR beta chains, and the association was replicated in an independent cohort. According to a later analysis, most CMV-associated TCR beta chains appeared to be HLA-restricted, and the HLA associations seemed to be driven largely by CMV exposure. It was suggested by the authors that the approach could potentially be generalized to other disease states and immunological phenotypes. The presence/absence analyses assumed that sequencing depth was roughly uniform across donors, and that assumption may not be true. When HLA alleles, especially DR and DQ, strongly co-occurred, TCR associations were difficult to assign to individual alleles. Because the 87-base-pair reads could not distinguish some IMGT-functional V segments, including TRBV6-2 and TRBV6-3, those segments were excluded. In both the original and validation cohorts, the classifier was reported to diagnose cytomegalovirus status with high specificity and sensitivity. In a later genetic analysis, fewer N-insertions in productive TCRs were reported among donors in an Asian-associated ancestry cluster than the 666-donor mean. A later analysis associated 15,000 or so TCR beta sequences with specific HLA alleles at a false discovery rate of 0.05. In the study, some 180 TCR beta chains were listed as associated with cytomegalovirus. An earlier analysis of roughly 570 of the donors showed that most TCR beta V segments appeared in productive rearrangements either about 90% or about 30% of the time, which broadly matched IMGT annotations. Several of the top co-occurrence clusters appeared to be linked to parvovirus B19, influenza, CMV and Epstein-Barr virus, according to a later analysis. HLA typing was unavailable for some donors at each locus, so association tests used only the typed subset. A few of the identified cytomegalovirus-associated TCR beta chains were confirmed in vitro to be specific for cytomegalovirus antigens. Linkage disequilibrium might explain the correlated functional status among segregating V segments, but an unknown experimental factor could not be excluded. Most TCR sequences were seen in very few donors, while some public TCRs were found in many individuals. A later analysis found that TCR association rates varied across HLA loci, with DRB1 alleles showing the most associated TCRs and HLA-C alleles the fewest.

Library preparation was by the immunoSEQ multiplex PCR assay. For the multiplex PCR, a mixture combining 60 forward primers for TCR Vbeta segments and 13 reverse primers for TCR Jbeta segments was used. Amplification of the CDR3 region of rearranged TCR beta genes was performed with a multiplex PCR assay on genomic DNA. On the Illumina HiSeq System, the amplified TCR beta libraries were sequenced as 87-base-pair reads. The original methods were these. Across the roughly 600 repertoires, a later analysis counted roughly 77 million unique TCR beta chains, about 10 million of which were shared by at least two donors. Raw reads were error-corrected and collapsed into unique sequences by a nearest-neighbor algorithm in which closely related sequences were merged to remove PCR and sequencing errors. To assign V, D and J gene segments, CDR3 sequences were aligned to IMGT reference sequences. For a sequence to be retained, at least a six-nucleotide match to both a V gene segment and a J gene segment was required. Rearrangements were called productive when the CDR3 lacked stop codons and stayed in frame with V and J; all others were non-productive. CDR3 was defined according to IMGT convention as the region running from the second conserved V-encoded cysteine to the conserved J-encoded phenylalanine. The earlier analysis of about 560 of the donors excluded any sequence lacking an unambiguous match to a single V gene segment. An earlier analysis of about 590 of the donors classified V segments as functional when productive rearrangements were above 56.7% and as segregating when the standard deviation between donors was above 5%. A statistical classification framework was developed to diagnose cytomegalovirus status using the catalog of TCR beta chain sequences. A later analysis assigned V and J genes by comparing TCR nucleotide sequences with IMGT/GENE-DB human TR gene sequences. A later analysis assigned CDR3 sequences and most-parsimonious VDJ recombination scenarios with the TCRdist pipeline. In a later analysis, every TCR beta chain was defined by the combination of its CDR3 amino acid sequence and its V-gene family, and reads without a unique V-gene family were dropped. A later analysis removed 500 to 600 highly shared, low-generation-probability nucleotide sequences to deal with suspected cross-contamination and a sequencing artifact. A later analysis calculated a clonal expansion index for each public chain from normalized within-repertoire ranks of inferred template counts. In a later analysis, generation probabilities were computed with a VDJ recombination model fitted to out-of-frame rearrangements, and the resulting probabilities were checked against IGoR. A later analysis scored TCR-TCR, TCR-HLA and TCR-CMV co-occurrence with hypergeometric tests, applying a repertoire-size bias correction to TCR pairs. A later analysis estimated false discovery rates by permuting HLA or CMV assignments 20 times. A later analysis grouped co-occurring TCRs with DBSCAN, adding TCRdist sequence similarity when clustering within HLA-allele-positive subsets. Repertoires with fewer than 30,000 or more than 120,000 public chains, plus five repertoires with anomalous nucleotide sharing, were excluded from co-occurrence clustering. Entries here come from immuneACCESS through TCRdb and include only in-frame sequences with V and J called. Some clones fail to appear in such tables; in the studies checked, an unresolved V gene covers under half of the shortfall, and the cause of the remainder is unknown. From that table come the V and J calls and clone size; the DNA was used to work out D and trimming. The sample yields roughly 100,000 clones; roughly 85% were counted once. The ten largest clones add up to 2.5% to 3% of the sample.

In total, just over 650 healthy bone marrow donors made up the cohort. All cohort members were sampled while nominally healthy, although unrecorded immune exposures were likely present. The donor was CMV seronegative and belonged to the group of over 300 seronegative cohort members. Each donor provided a peripheral blood sample, and peripheral blood mononuclear cells were used for TCR beta sequencing. The Qiagen DNeasy Blood Extraction Kit was used to extract genomic DNA from the blood cell samples. The CDR3, from cysteine to phenylalanine, totals 11 residues. Left in the record is the CDR3 DNA by itself, 33 bases read in frame from the first base. A distance of 8 bases separates the germline ends of V and J, which lose 4 bases and 7 bases respectively. CDR1 and CDR2, looked up from the germline V gene, are SGHRS and YFSETQ. A remark on this clone: There is no known antigen for this receptor. No clone much larger than this one lies a single base away; base qualities are absent.

This chain joins TRBV5-1 to TRBJ1-2, with no confidently assigned D gene. Sequencing was done on a sample of PBMCs. This TCR derives from a man aged 35 to 55 in good health and CMV-seronegative. The CDR3 region has the sequence CASSNGGGYTF. The bases are TGCGCCAGCAGCAACGGCGGTGGCTACACCTTC.